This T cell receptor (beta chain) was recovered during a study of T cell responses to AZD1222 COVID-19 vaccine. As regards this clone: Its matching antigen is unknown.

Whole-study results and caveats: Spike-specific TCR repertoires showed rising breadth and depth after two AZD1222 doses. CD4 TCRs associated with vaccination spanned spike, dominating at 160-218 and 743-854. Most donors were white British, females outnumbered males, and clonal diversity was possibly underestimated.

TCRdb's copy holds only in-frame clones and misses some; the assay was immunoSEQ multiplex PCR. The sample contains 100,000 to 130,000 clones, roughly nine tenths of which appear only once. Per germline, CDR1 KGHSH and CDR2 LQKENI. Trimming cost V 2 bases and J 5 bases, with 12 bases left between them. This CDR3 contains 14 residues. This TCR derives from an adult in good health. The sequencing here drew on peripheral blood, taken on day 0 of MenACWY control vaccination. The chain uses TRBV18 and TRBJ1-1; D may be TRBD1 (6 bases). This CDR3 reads CASSPGEGGTEAFF. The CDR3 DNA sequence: TGTGCCAGCTCACCAGGGGAGGGGGGAACTGAAGCTTTCTTT. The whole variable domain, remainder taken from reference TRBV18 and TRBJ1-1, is NAGVMQNPRHLVRRRGQEARLRCSPMKGHSHVYWYRQLPEEGLKFMVYLQKENIIDESGMPKERFSAEFPKEGPSILRIQQVVRGDSAAYFCASSPGEGGTEAFFGQGTRLTVV.